This TCR beta chain was sequenced during a study of T cells in Graves' hyperthyroidism and ophthalmopathy. Study results and limitations: Prediction of ophthalmopathy progression came a median roughly 6.6 months pre-onset. Most clonotypes expanded in the thyroid (above 0.001) were also present in blood.

This clonotype came up many times. Its antigen is not identified. Amplification of TCR beta CDR3 regions used RNA as the template. TCR CDR3 underwent first-round RT-PCR with the HTBI primer set. A single record per CDR3 protein comes from TCRdb applying MiXCR to the multiplex PCR reads. The sample yields about 350,000 distinct CDR3 sequences, about 14% seen once. The CDR3 runs 12 residues. Germline CDR1 reads SGHTA; CDR2 reads FQGNSA. Trimming stripped 4 bases from V and 7 bases from J, with 8 bases between. V is TRBV7-2 and J is TRBJ2-1, with D uncertain. The receptor's source is a woman aged 30 to 39 with Graves' hyperthyroidism. The specimen was blood. CDR3 region: CASSSPRNEQFF. Written as DNA, the CDR3 is TGTGCCAGCAGCTCCCCCCGGAATGAGCAGTTCTTC.